This TCR beta chain derives from a study of blood T cell repertoires in COVID-19. Study at large: There were acute and convalescent COVID-19 samples, and they came from the United States, Italy and Spain. Nucleic acid was either cDNA or gDNA, and it came from T cells, B-cell-depleted T cells, or PBMCs.

Losses at the gene ends were 5 bases for V and 4 bases for J; bases not matched to a gene: 13. The CDR3 extends over 16 amino acids. Germline lookup yields CDR1 MNHNY and CDR2 SVGAGI (reference sequence). In the original processing: From reference gene primer amplification, estimates of nucleated cell counts were derived. Repertoires were generated with immunoSEQ multiplex PCR, while TCRdb's copy carries only in-frame clones and drops some. V and J calls and clone size follow that table, whereas D and trimming were derived from the DNA. The sample consists of more than 55,000 clones, approximately 80% of them appearing once.

Sequencing used peripheral blood. The rearrangement links TRBV6-6 to TRBJ2-5; 7 bases are shared with TRBD2. The clonotype was recovered from a woman aged 45-65 years with active or convalescent COVID-19. CDR3 residues: CASSPPGSGVIETQYF. The DNA of the CDR3 is TGTGCCAGCAGTCCCCCCGGGAGCGGGGTGATAGAGACCCAGTACTTC.